Below are 30 T cell receptor beta chains sequenced from a single sample in a study of T cell responses to AZD1222 COVID-19 vaccine. The table came from immunoSEQ multiplex PCR; TCRdb's copy has only in-frame clones and leaves some out. The sample lists 50,000 to 65,000 clones, about 90% occurring once. The sequenced sample was peripheral blood, obtained on day 0 of AZD1222 vaccination. These receptors all come from an adult in good health.

The V and J genes are TRBV5-1 and TRBJ1-2, with D possibly matching TRBD1 (5 bases). The CDR3 runs 12 residues. Germline V gene lookup returns CDR1 SGHRS and CDR2 YFSETQ. The germline V and J ends were trimmed by 1 base and 8 bases, with 9 bases remaining between them. CDR3 sequence: CASSLQGRGYTF. The CDR3 DNA sequence: TGCGCCAGCAGCTTGCAGGGACGGGGCTACACCTTC.

The rearrangement uses TRBV12-3 or TRBV12-4 and TRBJ2-7; D is undetermined. This CDR3 is built from 13 residues. Trimming removed 6 bases at V and 6 bases at J, with 15 bases between. The CDR3 region has the DNA TGTGCCAGCAGCCCCTGGCTCGTGGCCGAGCAGTACTTC. It encodes CASSPWLVAEQYF.

The chain couples TRBV18 to TRBJ1-2; D possibly corresponds to TRBD1 (5 bases). Germline CDR1 reads KGHSH; CDR2 reads LQKENI. Trimming pared 2 bases from V and 7 bases from J, leaving 14 bases between. The CDR3 runs to 14 residues. This CDR3 is CASSPEAERGGYTF. The CDR3, as DNA: TGTGCCAGCTCACCAGAGGCAGAGAGGGGTGGCTACACCTTC.

The CDR3 is CASSDPGPVGYGYTF. CDR3 DNA: TGTGCCAGTAGTGATCCAGGCCCGGTGGGCTATGGCTACACCTTC. The rearrangement links TRBV19 to TRBJ1-2; no clear D gene. The ends were cut back, 5 bases at V and 4 bases at J, with 17 bases in the middle. CDR1 and CDR2 (germline): LNHDA, SQIVND (reference sequence). The CDR3 has 15 residues.

The V gene is TRBV6-5, the J gene TRBJ2-2, with TRBD2 as a possible D gene (6 bases). Germline V gene sequence: CDR1 MNHEY, CDR2 SVGAGI. This CDR3 has 15 residues. The germline V and J ends were trimmed by 0 bases and 1 base, with 6 bases remaining between them. The CDR3 DNA reads TGTGCCAGCAGTTACTCGCGGGGGAACACCGGGGAGCTGTTTTTT. Protein: CASSYSRGNTGELFF.

CDR3 amino acids: CSVVGWGSGADTEAFF. The CDR3 DNA is TGCAGCGTTGTAGGGTGGGGGTCCGGCGCGGACACTGAAGCTTTCTTT. This chain uses TRBV29-1 with TRBJ1-1, with D possibly TRBD1 on 5 matching bases. Trimming stripped 4 bases from V and 3 bases from J, with 21 bases between. There are 16 residues in the CDR3. Germline lookup yields CDR1 SQVTM and CDR2 ANQGSEA.

This chain links TRBV11-3 with TRBJ2-7; no firm D call. Looked up from germline, CDR1 is SGHNT and CDR2 is YENEEA. V lost 5 bases and J 2 bases, leaving 13 bases between the germline ends. The CDR3 consists of 14 residues. The CDR3 region is CASSPGGDAYEQYF. CDR3 nucleotide sequence: TGTGCCAGCAGCCCGGGTGGAGACGCCTACGAGCAGTACTTC.

The chain carries TRBV5-3 and TRBJ1-5; tentatively, D is TRBD1 (5 bases). TRBV5-3 is designated an ORF whose function remains uncertain. The CDR3 loop spans 15 amino acids. V lost 1 base, J lost 6 bases, and 14 bases lay in between. CDR3 residues: CARSLRQGRSQPQHF. The CDR3 coding sequence is TGTGCCAGAAGCTTGCGGCAGGGACGGAGTCAGCCCCAGCATTTT.

The chain uses TRBV24-1 and TRBJ1-3; D gene uncertain. CDR1 KGHDR and CDR2 SFDVKD come from the germline V gene. V dropped 12 bases and J dropped 2 bases, with 7 bases sitting between them. This CDR3 has 11 residues. The chain's CDR3 is CAFRTGNTIYF. The CDR3 bases are TGTGCCTTCAGAACTGGAAACACCATATATTTT.

This clone has a handful of counts. The chain has TRBV2 and TRBJ2-7; TRBD2 is a possible D gene (5 bases). Germline CDR1 and CDR2: SNHLY and FYNNEI. This CDR3 has 14 residues. V was clipped by 6 bases and J by 2 bases, with 14 bases between them. The CDR3 bases are TGTGCCAGCAGGGCCTGGAGGCAGGCCTACGAGCAGTACTTC. This translates into CASRAWRQAYEQYF.

The rearrangement links TRBV5-8 to TRBJ2-1; 9 positions agree with TRBD1. Germline V CDR1 and CDR2: SGHTS, YDEGEE. V dropped 4 bases and J dropped 5; count of bases not matched to a gene: 7. This CDR3 region has 15 residues. CDR3 in DNA: TGTGCCAGCAGCCTGGGACAGGGTGTCCACAATGAGCAGTTCTTC. Amino acids: CASSLGQGVHNEQFF.

The genes are TRBV6-5 and TRBJ1-2, with TRBD1 as a possible D gene (5 bases). CDR3 length: 13 residues. Trimming cost V 5 bases and J 4 bases, with 11 bases left between them. Germline assignment: CDR1 MNHEY and CDR2 SVGAGI. CDR3 sequence (DNA): TGTGCCAGCAGTCCGGGACCGATCTATGGCTACACCTTC. As protein: CASSPGPIYGYTF.

This chain connects TRBV9 to TRBJ2-2; D gene ambiguous. The germline CDR1 and CDR2 sequences are SGDLS and YYNGEE. Trimming cost V 0 bases and J 0 bases, with 9 bases left between them. There are 16 residues in the CDR3. The CDR3 region has the DNA TGTGCCAGCAGCGTAGGGGTTCTCGCGAACACCGGGGAGCTGTTTTTT. This gives the protein CASSVGVLANTGELFF. Complete variable domain (other parts from reference TRBV9 and TRBJ2-2): DSGVTQTPKHLITATGQRVTLRCSPRSGDLSVYWYQQSLDQGLQFLIQYYNGEERAKGNILERFSAQQFPDLHSELNLSSLELGDSALYFCASSVGVLANTGELFFGEGSRLTVL.

The V gene is TRBV12-3 or TRBV12-4, the J gene TRBJ2-1; D call uncertain. This CDR3 spans 13 amino acids. The V gene lost 6 bases and the J gene lost 7 bases, with 13 bases spanning the gap. The DNA of the CDR3 is TGTGCCAGCAGGACGACACTGGGTAATGAGCAGTTCTTC. Translated: CASRTTLGNEQFF.

The chain joins TRBV6-1 to TRBJ2-1, with D unresolved. There are 11 residues in the CDR3. V was cut by 1 base and J by 10 bases, with 5 bases left in between. Looked up from germline, CDR1 is MNHNS and CDR2 is SASEGT. The CDR3: CASSEVTEQFF. The CDR3 coding sequence is TGTGCCAGCAGTGAAGTGACGGAGCAGTTCTTC.

V gene TRBV6-4 combines with J gene TRBJ2-3; D tentatively fits TRBD1 or TRBD2 (5 bases each). Germline CDR1 and CDR2: MRHNA and SNTAGT. The CDR3 has 15 residues. Trimming left V 6 bases short and J 2 bases short, with 15 bases between. The CDR3 sequence: CASSALGVPTDTQYF. Written as DNA, the CDR3 is TGTGCCAGCAGCGCCCTGGGGGTACCCACAGATACGCAGTATTTT.

The chain employs TRBV5-4 and TRBJ1-2; no definite D call. Germline CDR1 reads SGHNT; CDR2 reads YYREEE (reference sequence). Deletions cut 2 bases from V and 0 bases from J, with 5 bases between. The CDR3 consists of 13 residues. The CDR3 DNA sequence: TGTGCCAGCAGCTTAAATGCTAACTATGGCTACACCTTC. Translation gives CASSLNANYGYTF.

V gene TRBV27 combines with J gene TRBJ1-5, with D perhaps matching TRBD1 (5 bases). Germline CDR1 is MNHEY and CDR2 is SMNVEV (reference sequence). The CDR3 length is 16 residues. V lost 4 bases and J 1 base, leaving 14 bases between the germline ends. The CDR3 here is CASSSRAGWSNQPQHF. CDR3 nucleotide sequence: TGTGCCAGCAGTTCACGGGCAGGGTGGAGCAATCAGCCCCAGCATTTT.

This clone has a single count. V gene TRBV5-6 combines with J gene TRBJ2-1; unclear D gene. Trimming shortened V by 0 bases and J by 7 bases, and 14 bases separated the two germline ends. The CDR3 consists of 15 residues. Looked up from germline, CDR1 is SGHDT and CDR2 is YYEEEE. CDR3 in DNA: TGTGCCAGCAGCTTGGGACACCGGGTCCGGAATGAGCAGTTCTTC. Translated: CASSLGHRVRNEQFF.

The chain uses TRBV2 and TRBJ1-2; 10 nucleotides agree with TRBD1. The CDR3 is 13 amino acids. Per the germline V gene, CDR1 is SNHLY and CDR2 is FYNNEI. V was pared by 7 bases and J by 8 bases, with 7 bases of the junction left unmatched. The CDR3 DNA sequence: TGTGCCAGCATTTTGACAGGGGGCGGCGGCTACACCTTC. Its translation is CASILTGGGGYTF.

The chain combines TRBV18 with TRBJ1-1; no definite D call. Per the germline V gene, CDR1 is KGHSH and CDR2 is LQKENI. V was clipped by 5 bases and J by 1 base, with 8 bases between them. The CDR3 sequence is 13 residues long. The CDR3 is CASSLQENTEAFF. Here the CDR3 DNA reads TGTGCCAGCTCATTGCAGGAGAACACTGAAGCTTTCTTT.

V is TRBV4-1 and J is TRBJ1-2; 8 bases fit TRBD1. The CDR3 contains 16 residues. V dropped 3 bases and J dropped 6; count of bases not matched to a gene: 12. The germline gives CDR1 MGHRA, CDR2 YSYEKL. The CDR3 protein is CASSHSDRVINHGYTF. Written as DNA, the CDR3 is TGCGCCAGCAGCCACTCGGACAGGGTCATTAATCATGGCTACACCTTC.

As for this clone: Sequence at one end of the junction differs from germline and may be a read error. The chain combines TRBV2 with TRBJ1-1, with 10 bases that match TRBD1. The CDR3 contains 18 residues. Per the germline V gene, CDR1 is SNHLY and CDR2 is FYNNEI. The CDR3 region is CASREGTGVRSRNTEAFF. Here the CDR3 DNA reads TGTGCCAGCAGAGAAGGGACAGGGGTGCGGTCGCGGAACACTGAAGCTTTCTTT.

The chain is built from TRBV6-5 and TRBJ1-1; the D gene is possibly TRBD1 (5 bases). V lost 8 bases and J 6 bases, leaving 10 bases between the germline ends. Germline V lookup: CDR1 MNHEY, CDR2 SVGAGI. The CDR3 is 11 amino acids. CDR3: CASGAGAEAFF. The CDR3 DNA is TGTGCCAGCGGGGCCGGGGCTGAAGCTTTCTTT.

The rearrangement uses TRBV11-2 and TRBJ1-3; 9 bases match TRBD1. The ends lost 5 bases at V and 4 bases at J; junction bases unmatched: 15. From germline, CDR1 is SGHAT and CDR2 FQNNGV. CDR3 size: 18 residues. CDR3 sequence (DNA): TGTGCCAGCAGCCGGGCGGGACAGGGTTACATCTCGGGAAACACCATATATTTT. Translating gives CASSRAGQGYISGNTIYF.

The rearrangement joins TRBV18 to TRBJ2-7, with no clear D. Germline CDR1 KGHSH, CDR2 LQKENI. This CDR3 is built from 14 residues. The V end lost 2 bases, the J end lost 4 bases, and 12 bases lay between the germline ends. The CDR3 sequence is CASSPGRIPYEQYF. DNA for the CDR3: TGTGCCAGCTCACCAGGACGGATCCCTTACGAGCAGTACTTC.

The chain carries TRBV5-4 and TRBJ2-3, with D hard to call. Germline V gives CDR1 SGHNT, CDR2 YYREEE (reference sequence). CDR3 length: 12 residues. The V gene lost 2 bases and the J gene lost 5 bases, with 6 bases spanning the gap. The CDR3 nucleotides read TGTGCCAGCAGCTTCTCAGGAGATACGCAGTATTTT. This codes for CASSFSGDTQYF.

The chain couples TRBV12-3 or TRBV12-4 to TRBJ2-7; the D gene is possibly TRBD1 (5 bases). V was cut by 3 bases and J by 6 bases, with 9 bases left in between. This CDR3 has 12 amino acids. The CDR3 loop is CASSFRRGEQYF. CDR3 in DNA: TGTGCCAGCAGTTTCAGAAGGGGCGAGCAGTACTTC.

V is TRBV18 and J is TRBJ1-1; maybe TRBD1 (5 bases). The CDR3 spans 14 residues. Germline CDR1 is KGHSH and CDR2 is LQKENI. Trimming took 3 bases from V and 4 from J, leaving 12 bases between them. Written as DNA, the CDR3 is TGTGCCAGCTCACCGTCGGGGGTGGGCACTGAAGCTTTCTTT. This sequence encodes CASSPSGVGTEAFF.

DNA of the CDR3: TGTGCCAGCAGCTCGGACGGGGTGGGCTATGGCTACACCTTC. Translating gives CASSSDGVGYGYTF. The V and J genes are TRBV7-2 and TRBJ1-2; D gene ambiguous. Germline CDR1 SGHTA, CDR2 FQGNSA. The V and J ends lost 4 bases and 4 bases respectively, with 13 bases between them. This CDR3 has 14 residues.